Following are 27 T cell receptor beta chains from one sample sequenced in a study of stem cell transplantation in POMP-related autoinflammatory disease. The repertoire was sequenced with immunoSEQ multiplex PCR; TCRdb's copy has only in-frame clones and lacks some. The table has 25,000 to 30,000 clones, about 81% seen once. The sample in question was CD4+ T cells from PBMCs, obtained before stem cell transplantation. Source of these receptors: a human donor with POMP-related autoinflammation and immune dysregulation (PRAID).

This sequence joins TRBV5-4 and TRBJ2-3; the match to TRBD2 covers 7 bases. The CDR3 contains 16 residues. After removal of 3 bases from V and 3 bases from J, the junction contained 10 bases not matched to a gene. Germline CDR1 and CDR2: SGHNT and YYREEE (reference sequence). CDR3 in DNA: TGTGCCAGCAGCTCGATCGGAGCGGGATTAACAGATACGCAGTATTTT. It specifies CASSSIGAGLTDTQYF.

The chain employs TRBV9 and TRBJ1-4; 9 bases map to TRBD1. Germline V lookup: CDR1 SGDLS, CDR2 YYNGEE. The trim removed 0 bases at V and 8 bases at J, leaving 2 bases unmatched. The CDR3 spans 14 residues. For the CDR3, the DNA is TGTGCCAGCAGCGTAGACAGGGGGCACGAAAAACTGTTTTTT. Translation: CASSVDRGHEKLFF.

This clone was counted only a few times. The chain has TRBV2 and TRBJ1-5; TRBD1 matches at 7 bases. The CDR3 consists of 15 residues. The germline CDR1 and CDR2 sequences are SNHLY and FYNNEI. V lost 1 base, J lost 6 bases, and 6 bases stayed unmatched. The CDR3 bases are TGTGCCAGCAGTGAAGAGTCAGGGGGGACTCAGCCCCAGCATTTT. Translated: CASSEESGGTQPQHF.

The V gene is TRBV6-1, the J gene TRBJ2-1; 10 bases line up with TRBD1. The length of the CDR3 is 15 residues. After removal of 6 bases from V and 7 bases from J, the junction contained 9 bases not matched to a gene. Germline CDR1 is MNHNS and CDR2 is SASEGT. The CDR3 is CASRLTGGEFNEQFF. The DNA of the CDR3 is TGTGCCAGCAGACTGACAGGGGGCGAATTTAATGAGCAGTTCTTC.

The genes are TRBV19 and TRBJ1-4; D is perhaps TRBD1 (5 bases). Germline V gene lookup returns CDR1 LNHDA and CDR2 SQIVND (reference sequence). This CDR3 has 15 amino acids. V lost 5 bases and J lost 5, with 15 bases in between. CDR3 region: CASSFDSPDNEKLFF. The CDR3 DNA reads as TGTGCCAGTAGTTTCGACAGCCCCGACAATGAAAAACTGTTTTTT.

For the CDR3, the DNA is TGTGCCAGCTCGCCTACAGGGGGCGCAGTCCGGGAGACCCAGTACTTC. It specifies CASSPTGGAVRETQYF. The rearrangement joins TRBV18 to TRBJ2-5; 9 bases match TRBD1. Germline trimming cut 6 bases from V and 5 bases from J; bases unmatched to any gene: 13. This CDR3 has 16 amino acids. Germline V lookup: CDR1 KGHSH, CDR2 LQKENI.

The rearrangement links TRBV30 to TRBJ2-1, with 9 bases fitting TRBD2. V was pared by 0 bases and J by 9 bases, with 9 bases of the junction left unmatched. Germline V gives CDR1 GTSNPN, CDR2 SVGIG (reference sequence). This CDR3 has 15 amino acids. Here the CDR3 DNA reads TGTGCCTGGAGTGTACAGGCGGGGGGGCATCCTGAGCAGTTCTTC. Translation gives CAWSVQAGGHPEQFF.

This rearrangement joins TRBV28 to TRBJ2-5; no reliable D call. Deletions cut 7 bases from V and 0 bases from J, with 12 bases between. Germline CDR1 reads MDHEN; CDR2 reads SYDVKM. There are 14 residues in the CDR3. The CDR3: CASNSPLYQETQYF. The CDR3 DNA reads as TGTGCCAGCAATTCACCTCTGTACCAAGAGACCCAGTACTTC. Full variable domain (remainder filled in from reference TRBV28 and TRBJ2-5): DVKVTQSSRYLVKRTGEKVFLECVQDMDHENMFWYRQDPGLGLRLIYFSYDVKMKEKGDIPEGYSVSREKKERFSLILESASTNQTSMYLCASNSPLYQETQYFGPGTRLLVL.

The genes are TRBV7-2 and TRBJ2-7, with TRBD2 as a possible D gene (5 bases). The CDR3 has 15 amino acids. CDR1 SGHTA and CDR2 FQGNSA come from the germline V gene. V lost 5 bases and J lost 0, with 14 bases in between. CDR3 in DNA: TGTGCCAGCAGCAAAGGACTCATGAGCTCCTACGAGCAGTACTTC. Its protein is CASSKGLMSSYEQYF.

This clone turned up a few times. The chain is built from TRBV5-6 and TRBJ2-2; 7 nucleotides line up with TRBD2. This CDR3 has 15 amino acids. V shed 3 bases and J 6 bases; nucleotides not matched to a gene: 8. In germline, CDR1 is SGHDT, CDR2 YYEEEE. CDR3 nucleotides: TGTGCCAGCAGCTCCGCACTAGCGCGGGCCGGGGAGCTGTTTTTT. Its translation: CASSSALARAGELFF.

The DNA for the CDR3 is TGTGCCAGCAGCCAGGGACAGGACAATCAGCCCCAGCATTTT. It translates to CASSQGQDNQPQHF. The chain recombines TRBV5-4 with TRBJ1-5, with TRBD1 matching over 8 bases. The CDR3 covers 14 residues. CDR1 and CDR2 (germline): SGHNT, YYREEE (reference sequence). V was pared by 4 bases and J by 3 bases, with 3 bases of the junction left unmatched.

The chain recombines TRBV6-5 with TRBJ2-1; 9 bases map to TRBD2. After removal of 6 bases from V and 9 bases from J, the junction contained 12 bases not matched to a gene. CDR1 and CDR2 from the germline V gene are MNHEY and SVGAGI. CDR3 size: 15 residues. The CDR3 is CASSTSGRRDIEQFF. The DNA for the CDR3 is TGTGCCAGCAGCACGAGCGGGAGGAGGGACATTGAGCAGTTCTTC.

V and J are TRBV7-9 and TRBJ2-3; D could derive from TRBD1 or TRBD2 (5 bases each). V was shortened by 5 bases and J by 4 bases, with 19 bases between the two germline ends. The CDR3 runs to 16 residues. Per the germline V gene, CDR1 is SEHNR and CDR2 is FQNEAQ (reference sequence). The DNA for the CDR3 is TGTGCCAGCAGCACCCCACGGGGCTCTTGGGCAGATACGCAGTATTTT. Translation: CASSTPRGSWADTQYF. Full variable domain (remainder filled in from reference TRBV7-9 and TRBJ2-3): DTGVSQNPRHKITKRGQNVTFRCDPISEHNRLYWYRQTLGQGPEFLTYFQNEAQLEKSRLLSDRFSAERPKGSFSTLEIQRTEQGDSAMYLCASSTPRGSWADTQYFGPGTRLTVL.

The chain uses TRBV6-1 and TRBJ1-4, with 10 bases fitting TRBD1. Germline CDR1 and CDR2: MNHNS and SASEGT. This CDR3 is 15 amino acids long. With 8 bases clipped from V and 5 bases from J, the junction kept 8 bases outside the gene matches. The CDR3 sequence: CASGDRGIPNEKLFF. CDR3 coding DNA: TGTGCCAGCGGGGACAGGGGAATCCCCAATGAAAAACTGTTTTTT.

The CDR3 region is CASRTGTHQPQHF. The CDR3 DNA sequence: TGTGCCAGCCGAACAGGGACCCATCAGCCCCAGCATTTT. The rearrangement joins TRBV28 to TRBJ1-5; TRBD1 might be the D (6 bases). The CDR3 sequence is 13 residues long. Trimming stripped 8 bases from V and 5 bases from J, with 13 bases between. Germline V CDR1 and CDR2: MDHEN, SYDVKM.

CDR3 in amino acids: CASSPKGAAPGETQYF. The CDR3 DNA reads as TGTGCCAGCAGCCCCAAAGGAGCTGCACCAGGGGAGACCCAGTACTTC. This chain uses TRBV7-9 with TRBJ2-5; tentative D call: TRBD1 (5 bases). Germline V gene data show CDR1 as SEHNR and CDR2 as FQNEAQ (reference sequence). CDR3 length: 16 amino acids. Trimming took 5 bases from V and 5 from J, leaving 21 bases between them.

J is TRBJ1-3 and V is TRBV6-5; no clear D. V lost 2 bases, J lost 7 bases, and 18 bases lay in between. The CDR3 is 16 residues long. Per germline, CDR1 MNHEY and CDR2 SVGAGI. The chain's CDR3 is CASSYEGPEGLNTIYF. The CDR3 DNA reads TGTGCCAGCAGTTACGAGGGCCCAGAAGGGCTGAACACCATATATTTT.

This clone has a single count. The chain carries TRBV14 and TRBJ2-3, with D maybe TRBD2 (6 bases). The CDR3 sequence is 16 residues long. With 1 base removed from V and 3 bases from J, the gap between germline ends came to 14 bases. Germline V gene data show CDR1 as SGHDN and CDR2 as FVKESK. The CDR3, as DNA: TGTGCCAGCAGCCAAGGTCTGCGGGAAGTGACAGATACGCAGTATTTT. This gives the protein CASSQGLREVTDTQYF.

The chain is built from TRBV2 and TRBJ2-2; 10 positions match TRBD2. The CDR3 is made up of 17 amino acids. Unmatched junction bases numbered 6, after V lost 5 bases and J lost 0 bases. Germline V CDR1 and CDR2: SNHLY, FYNNEI. The CDR3 sequence is CASSQLLAGTNTGELFF. Written as DNA, the CDR3 is TGTGCCAGCAGTCAACTACTAGCGGGGACGAACACCGGGGAGCTGTTTTTT. Full variable domain (rest looked up from reference TRBV2 and TRBJ2-2): EPEVTQTPSHQVTQMGQEVILRCVPISNHLYFYWYRQILGQKVEFLVSFYNNEISEKSEIFDDQFSVERPDGSNFTLKIRSTKLEDSAMYFCASSQLLAGTNTGELFFGEGSRLTVL.

The chain carries TRBV19 and TRBJ2-1, with 7 nucleotides matching TRBD2. Unmatched junction bases numbered 10, after V lost 7 bases and J lost 7 bases. The CDR3 has 14 residues. The V gene's germline CDR1 is LNHDA and CDR2 SQIVND (reference sequence). The CDR3 DNA sequence: TGTGCCAGTAACTACGCGGGAGTCGGGAATGAGCAGTTCTTC. Amino acid sequence: CASNYAGVGNEQFF.

CDR3 sequence: CASSYSTGGGTGELFF. The DNA of the CDR3 is TGTGCCAGCAGTTACTCGACAGGGGGGGGCACCGGGGAGCTGTTTTTT. This rearrangement joins TRBV6-5 to TRBJ2-2; 9 bases align to TRBD1. The CDR3 is 16 residues long. J lost 4 bases, V lost 0 bases, and 3 bases had no gene match. Germline V gene data show CDR1 as MNHEY and CDR2 as SVGAGI.

This chain links TRBV10-3 with TRBJ2-3; D may be TRBD1 (5 bases). Germline V CDR1 and CDR2: ENHRY, SYGVKD. V was trimmed by 6 bases and J by 2 bases, leaving 6 bases between them. This CDR3 has 12 amino acids. CDR3 residues: CAISGHTDTQYF. In DNA, the CDR3 is TGTGCCATCAGCGGACACACAGATACGCAGTATTTT.

V usage is TRBV27 and J usage is TRBJ2-5; D may be TRBD1 or TRBD2 (5 bases each). Trimming left V 3 bases short and J 5 bases short, with 16 bases between. Germline CDR1 and CDR2: MNHEY and SMNVEV (reference sequence). The CDR3 loop spans 15 amino acids. The CDR3 coding sequence is TGTGCCAGCAGTTTGCTGGGGGTAGGATTGGAGACCCAGTACTTC. This encodes CASSLLGVGLETQYF.

This chain uses TRBV5-4 with TRBJ2-2; TRBD2 matches 15 bases. The CDR3 runs 14 residues. Germline loops: CDR1 SGHNT, CDR2 YYREEE (reference sequence). The V gene end was trimmed by 7 bases and the J gene end by 6 bases; junction bases not matched to a gene: 1. DNA of the CDR3: TGTGCCAGCGGGACTAGCGGGAGGCCCGGGGAGCTGTTTTTT. This translates into CASGTSGRPGELFF.

In DNA, the CDR3 is TGCGCCAGCAGCCAAGACTGGGTTTCTGAAGCTTTCTTT. Its translation is CASSQDWVSEAFF. V gene TRBV4-1 combines with J gene TRBJ1-1; D is uncertain. This CDR3 comprises 13 residues. Germline V gene lookup returns CDR1 MGHRA and CDR2 YSYEKL. Trimming pared 0 bases from V and 6 bases from J, leaving 8 bases between.

This chain connects TRBV6-4 to TRBJ2-7; 8 bases fit TRBD1. V dropped 6 bases and J dropped 3; count of bases not matched to a gene: 13. The CDR3 covers 16 residues. The germline CDR1 and CDR2 sequences are MRHNA and SNTAGT. The CDR3, as DNA: TGTGCCAGCAGCAAGGACGGGGCAGGGGGCGTCTACGAGCAGTACTTC. Translated, it gives CASSKDGAGGVYEQYF.

This clone appeared a few times. The V gene is TRBV5-4, the J gene TRBJ1-2, with D perhaps matching TRBD1 (6 bases). The CDR3 covers 14 residues. Deletions cut 0 bases from V and 4 bases from J, with 10 bases between. Looked up from germline, CDR1 is SGHNT and CDR2 is YYREEE (reference sequence). The CDR3 DNA is TGTGCCAGCAGCTTGGCAGGGGCTAGCTATGGCTACACCTTC. Its translation: CASSLAGASYGYTF.